The T cell receptor (beta chain) under discussion was sequenced for a study of blood T cell repertoires in COVID-19. Study at large: T cells, B-cell-depleted T cells, or PBMCs supplied cDNA or gDNA.

V dropped 5 bases and J dropped 3; count of bases not matched to a gene: 4. Germline assignment: CDR1 MNHEY and CDR2 SMNVEV (reference sequence). This CDR3 has 13 amino acids. Produced via immunoSEQ multiplex PCR; TCRdb's table is partial and in-frame only. The table has 80,000 to 130,000 clones, 80% to 95% seen once; the top ten hold under 7.5%. The sample consisted of peripheral blood. The chain couples TRBV27 to TRBJ2-7, with 7 bases matching TRBD2. The sequence derives from a man aged 65 to 79 with acute or convalescent COVID-19. CDR3 loop: CASSPTSIYEQYF. As DNA, the CDR3 is TGTGCCAGCAGTCCGACTAGCATCTACGAGCAGTACTTC.